The 32 T cell receptor beta chains below all came from one sample that was sequenced in a study of T cell changes during pregnancy in multiple sclerosis. The repertoire was sequenced with immunoSEQ multiplex PCR; TCRdb's copy has only in-frame clones and lacks some. Among 30,000 to 40,000 clones listed, about 90% were seen once. This specimen was CD4+ T cells from peripheral blood mononuclear cells, taken in the second trimester of pregnancy. These receptors were collected from a female donor with multiple sclerosis, enrolled in a pregnancy study.

V and J are TRBV28 and TRBJ2-2; 13 bases agree with TRBD2. This CDR3 is 20 amino acids long. The V gene end was trimmed by 5 bases and the J gene end by 0 bases; junction bases not matched to a gene: 12. Per the germline V gene, CDR1 is MDHEN and CDR2 is SYDVKM. CDR3 protein: CASSEPGLAGTYANTGELFF. The CDR3 region has the DNA TGTGCCAGCAGTGAACCGGGACTAGCGGGGACTTATGCGAACACCGGGGAGCTGTTTTTT. The complete variable domain, with remaining parts taken from reference TRBV28 and TRBJ2-2, reads DVKVTQSSRYLVKRTGEKVFLECVQDMDHENMFWYRQDPGLGLRLIYFSYDVKMKEKGDIPEGYSVSREKKERFSLILESASTNQTSMYLCASSEPGLAGTYANTGELFFGEGSRLTVL.

The V and J genes are TRBV4-1 and TRBJ1-2; D is possibly TRBD1 (6 bases). The CDR3 runs to 13 residues. V lost 6 bases and J lost 6, with 14 bases in between. CDR1 and CDR2 from the germline V gene are MGHRA and YSYEKL. The CDR3: CASREQGVDGYTF. The CDR3, as DNA: TGCGCCAGCAGGGAACAGGGAGTCGATGGCTACACCTTC.

This chain links TRBV28 with TRBJ1-2; perhaps TRBD1 as D (6 bases). The V end was cut by 3 bases, the J end by 8 bases, with 13 bases between. The CDR3 loop spans 13 amino acids. CDR1 and CDR2 from the germline V gene are MDHEN and SYDVKM. For the CDR3, the DNA is TGTGCCAGCAGTTTGGGGGGGCCTCGGGGCTACACCTTC. Translating it yields CASSLGGPRGYTF.

This clone has more than one count but fewer than ten. The genes are TRBV5-6 and TRBJ1-1; a possible D gene is TRBD1 (6 bases). The V end lost 4 bases, the J end lost 0 bases, and 10 bases lay between the germline ends. The CDR3 sequence is 14 residues long. CDR1 and CDR2 (germline): SGHDT, YYEEEE. The CDR3 nucleotides are TGTGCCAGCAGCCCGGGGACACTGAACACTGAAGCTTTCTTT. Translated, it gives CASSPGTLNTEAFF.

This clone was observed a single time. The gene calls are TRBV5-5 and TRBJ2-1; TRBD2 might be the D (6 bases). Per the germline V gene, CDR1 is SGHKS and CDR2 is YYEKEE (reference sequence). V was cut by 4 bases and J by 9 bases, with 26 bases left in between. The CDR3 loop spans 17 amino acids. The CDR3 protein is CASSPPAGGTSFFEQFF. The CDR3 nucleotides are TGTGCCAGCAGCCCGCCGGCGGGCGGGACTTCCTTTTTTGAGCAGTTCTTC. The whole variable domain, filled in from reference TRBV5-5 and TRBJ2-1, reads DAGVTQSPTHLIKTRGQQVTLRCSPISGHKSVSWYQQVLGQGPQFIFQYYEKEERGRGNFPDRFSARQFPNYSSELNVNALLLGDSALYLCASSPPAGGTSFFEQFFGPGTRLTVL.

This clone was picked up one time. The genes are TRBV6-5 and TRBJ2-3; D not resolved. This CDR3 has 12 residues. The germline gives CDR1 MNHEY, CDR2 SVGAGI. The germline V and J ends were trimmed by 7 bases and 5 bases, with 10 bases remaining between them. In DNA form, the CDR3 reads TGTGCCAGCACCTCTGAGGTAGATACGCAGTATTTT. As protein: CASTSEVDTQYF.

V usage is TRBV28 and J usage is TRBJ1-2; D is perhaps TRBD1 (5 bases). V was shortened by 3 bases and J by 5 bases, with 13 bases between the two germline ends. Germline loops: CDR1 MDHEN, CDR2 SYDVKM. The length of the CDR3 is 14 residues. The CDR3, as DNA: TGTGCCAGCAGTTTCGGAGGGGAGGCTTATGGCTACACCTTC. As protein: CASSFGGEAYGYTF.

CDR3 DNA sequence: TGCAGCGTCGTCCCGGGACTCCCCCGGCCTAGCTCCTACAATGAGCAGTTCTTC. This gives the protein CSVVPGLPRPSSYNEQFF. This chain links TRBV29-1 with TRBJ2-1, with a possible D match to TRBD2 (6 bases). Trimming pared 6 bases from V and 0 bases from J, leaving 24 bases between. Germline V gives CDR1 SQVTM, CDR2 ANQGSEA. This CDR3 region has 18 residues.

This rearrangement joins TRBV28 to TRBJ2-7, with 10 bases lining up with TRBD2. J gave up 2 bases and V 2 bases, and 6 bases lay outside the gene matches. Germline V gene data show CDR1 as MDHEN and CDR2 as SYDVKM. CDR3 size: 16 residues. This CDR3 is CASSLPSLAGAYEQYF. In DNA form, the CDR3 reads TGTGCCAGCAGTTTACCCTCGCTAGCGGGGGCCTACGAGCAGTACTTC.

The V gene is TRBV5-1, the J gene TRBJ2-5, with D perhaps matching TRBD1 (6 bases). Trimming took 4 bases from V and 1 from J, leaving 11 bases between them. Germline assignment: CDR1 SGHRS and CDR2 YFSETQ. The CDR3 length is 14 residues. CDR3 protein: CASSLGTFQETQYF. CDR3 nucleotide sequence: TGCGCCAGCAGCCTAGGGACATTCCAAGAGACCCAGTACTTC. The full variable domain, rest sourced from reference TRBV5-1 and TRBJ2-5, is KAGVTQTPRYLIKTRGQQVTLSCSPISGHRSVSWYQQTPGQGLQFLFEYFSETQRNKGNFPGRFSGRQFSNSRSEMNVSTLELGDSALYLCASSLGTFQETQYFGPGTRLLVL.

The chain combines TRBV12-5 with TRBJ1-4, with 11 positions matching TRBD1. The CDR3 has 14 amino acids. The ends lost 5 bases at V and 8 bases at J; junction bases unmatched: 4. Germline assignment: CDR1 LGHNT and CDR2 FRNRAP. CDR3 DNA: TGTGCTAGTGGTGACCGGGACAGGGGGGAAAAACTGTTTTTT. Encoded protein: CASGDRDRGEKLFF. The full variable domain, in which reference TRBV12-5 and TRBJ1-4 provide the parts outside the CDR3, is DARVTQTPRHKVTEMGQEVTMRCQPILGHNTVFWYRQTMMQGLELLAYFRNRAPLDDSGMPKDRFSAEMPDATLATLKIQPSEPRDSAVYFCASGDRDRGEKLFFGSGTQLSVL.

The chain carries TRBV5-1 and TRBJ2-7; TRBD2 aligns across 8 bases. The V gene's germline CDR1 is SGHRS and CDR2 YFSETQ. The CDR3 covers 14 residues. The V gene end was trimmed by 0 bases and the J gene end by 2 bases; junction bases not matched to a gene: 1. CDR3 sequence (DNA): TGCGCCAGCAGCTTGGCAGCGGGAGCCTACGAGCAGTACTTC. Protein sequence: CASSLAAGAYEQYF.

The chain is built from TRBV25-1 and TRBJ1-4; perhaps TRBD1 as D (6 bases). CDR1 MGHDK and CDR2 SYGVNS come from the germline V gene. Trimming stripped 1 base from V and 4 bases from J, with 10 bases between. The CDR3 totals 15 residues. CDR3 region: CASSELGGSNEKLFF. CDR3 sequence (DNA): TGTGCCAGCAGTGAATTAGGGGGAAGTAATGAAAAACTGTTTTTT.

The rearrangement joins TRBV6-1 to TRBJ1-5; D remains ambiguous. V was cut by 7 bases and J by 0 bases, with 13 bases left in between. The CDR3 contains 15 residues. In germline, CDR1 is MNHNS, CDR2 SASEGT. CDR3 amino acids: CASTPGDGSNQPQHF. The DNA for the CDR3 is TGTGCCAGCACCCCGGGAGACGGTAGCAATCAGCCCCAGCATTTT.

This chain joins TRBV18 and TRBJ2-3; possible D gene TRBD1, 6 bases. Trimming took off 7 bases at V and 2 bases at J, with 19 bases between the two ends. CDR1 is KGHSH and CDR2 is LQKENI in the germline V gene. The CDR3 runs to 16 residues. CDR3 amino acids: CASCPSGAVVTDTQYF. The CDR3 nucleotides are TGTGCCAGCTGTCCCTCAGGGGCGGTTGTCACAGATACGCAGTATTTT.

J is TRBJ2-2 and V is TRBV27; 9 bases fit TRBD1. V lost 6 bases and J lost 4; bases outside the gene matches: 0. This CDR3 contains 13 residues. Germline CDR1 reads MNHEY; CDR2 reads SMNVEV (reference sequence). CDR3 sequence: CASRTGGTGELFF. The CDR3 coding sequence is TGTGCCAGCAGGACAGGGGGCACCGGGGAGCTGTTTTTT.

The V call is TRBV5-4, the J call TRBJ1-1; D is unresolved. With 4 bases removed from V and 0 bases from J, the gap between germline ends came to 13 bases. Germline V gene data show CDR1 as SGHNT and CDR2 as YYREEE (reference sequence). CDR3 length: 15 residues. CDR3 sequence reads: CASSTKTRVNTEAFF. DNA for the CDR3: TGTGCCAGCAGCACAAAGACGCGGGTGAACACTGAAGCTTTCTTT.

This chain joins TRBV5-1 and TRBJ1-1; D is ambiguous. Trimming removed 2 bases from V and 1 base from J, with 9 bases in between. The CDR3 contains 14 residues. Germline-derived CDR1 and CDR2 are SGHRS and YFSETQ. The DNA of the CDR3 is TGCGCCAGCAGCTTAGACGGAGGGAACACTGAAGCTTTCTTT. Translation: CASSLDGGNTEAFF.

V is TRBV21-1 and J is TRBJ2-1; the tabulated D call, TRBD2, remains unverified against the DNA. TRBV21-1 is designated a pseudogene. The CDR3 is made up of 23 amino acids. CDR3 loop: CASSKNPLGGYRDGSKRDNEQFF. For the CDR3, the DNA is TGTGCCAGCAGCAAAAACCCTCTCGGGGGGTACAGGGACGGAAGTAAGCGGGACAATGAGCAGTTCTTC.

The chain recombines TRBV19 with TRBJ1-5; 7 bases are a match to TRBD1. The J segment lost 6 bases and the V segment lost 4 bases, leaving 6 bases of the junction unmatched. The germline V gene has CDR1 LNHDA and CDR2 SQIVND (reference sequence). This CDR3 contains 14 residues. The CDR3 here is CASSNDRAVQPQHF. The CDR3 nucleotides are TGTGCCAGTAGTAACGACAGGGCGGTTCAGCCCCAGCATTTT. Using reference TRBV19 and TRBJ1-5 for the parts outside the CDR3, the full variable domain is DGGITQSPKYLFRKEGQNVTLSCEQNLNHDAMYWYRQDPGQGLRLIYYSQIVNDFQKGDIAEGYSVSREKKESFPLTVTSAQKNPTAFYLCASSNDRAVQPQHFGDGTRLSIL.

The chain joins TRBV10-3 to TRBJ2-7; D perhaps matches TRBD2 (5 bases). The CDR3 is made up of 14 amino acids. Germline assignment: CDR1 ENHRY and CDR2 SYGVKD. V lost 10 bases and J lost 2, with 18 bases in between. The CDR3 loop is CATNNYGVPYEQYF. DNA of the CDR3: TGTGCCACGAACAATTACGGGGTTCCCTACGAGCAGTACTTC.

CDR3 residues: CASSSSGVNQPQHF. In DNA, the CDR3 is TGTGCCAGCAGTTCGTCAGGGGTAAATCAGCCCCAGCATTTT. The rearrangement links TRBV2 to TRBJ1-5, with D maybe TRBD1 (6 bases). Germline V gives CDR1 SNHLY, CDR2 FYNNEI. Trimming left V 5 bases short and J 4 bases short, with 12 bases between. The CDR3 extends over 14 amino acids.

This chain links TRBV20-1 with TRBJ2-5, with D possibly being TRBD1 (5 bases). CDR3 length: 11 amino acids. V gave up 6 bases and J gave up 1 base, with 6 bases separating them. Germline loops: CDR1 DFQATT, CDR2 SNEGSKA (reference sequence). CDR3 coding DNA: TGCAGTGCCAGGGTCCAAGAGACCCAGTACTTC. This translates into CSARVQETQYF.

The chain joins TRBV4-1 to TRBJ2-1; perhaps TRBD2 as D (5 bases). CDR1 is MGHRA and CDR2 is YSYEKL in the germline V gene. Deletions cut 0 bases from V and 0 bases from J, with 12 bases between. This CDR3 contains 17 residues. The CDR3 loop reads CASSQDGGLRSYNEQFF. The CDR3 DNA is TGCGCCAGCAGCCAAGACGGAGGACTCCGCTCCTACAATGAGCAGTTCTTC.

V gene TRBV7-3 combines with J gene TRBJ2-7; 11 bases line up with TRBD2. The germline V gene encodes CDR1 SGHTA and CDR2 FQGTGA. The CDR3 runs to 16 residues. V lost 0 bases and J lost 9; bases outside the gene matches: 10. The CDR3 DNA sequence: TGTGCCAGCAGCTTAACGTCTACTAGCGGGAGCCAGGGGCAGTACTTC. The encoded protein is CASSLTSTSGSQGQYF.

The count of this clone is one. The chain has TRBV28 and TRBJ2-7, with D unclear. There are 14 residues in the CDR3. The germline gives CDR1 MDHEN, CDR2 SYDVKM. V was pared by 1 base and J by 2 bases, with 9 bases between. CDR3 nucleotide sequence: TGTGCCAGCAGTTTATATACACCCCCCTACGAGCAGTACTTC. Translating it yields CASSLYTPPYEQYF.

The genes are TRBV7-9 and TRBJ1-4, with 7 positions matching TRBD1. Looked up from germline, CDR1 is SEHNR and CDR2 is FQNEAQ (reference sequence). The CDR3 has 15 residues. After removal of 5 bases from V and 4 bases from J, the junction contained 7 bases not matched to a gene. CDR3 protein: CASSREDRFNEKLFF. Here the CDR3 DNA reads TGTGCCAGCAGCCGAGAGGACAGGTTTAATGAAAAACTGTTTTTT.

V is TRBV25-1 and J is TRBJ2-1, with a weak D call TRBD2 (5 bases). Germline assignment: CDR1 MGHDK and CDR2 SYGVNS. This CDR3 has 15 residues. The ends were cut back, 5 bases at V and 3 bases at J, with 14 bases in the middle. The CDR3 here is CASSSQTTLYNEQFF. CDR3 sequence (DNA): TGTGCCAGCAGTTCGCAGACTACCCTCTACAATGAGCAGTTCTTC.

CDR3 DNA sequence: TGTGCCAGTAGGACTGTTGGCGGCACCGGGGAGCTGTTTTTT. Its translation is CASRTVGGTGELFF. This chain joins TRBV19 and TRBJ2-2, with D unresolved. Trimming took off 6 bases at V and 4 bases at J, with 12 bases between the two ends. CDR1 is LNHDA and CDR2 is SQIVND in the germline V gene (reference sequence). The CDR3 contains 14 residues.

V is TRBV6-6 and J is TRBJ1-2; D is unclear. Germline CDR1 reads MNHNY; CDR2 reads SVGAGI (reference sequence). The CDR3 sequence is 12 residues long. V shed 4 bases and J shed 8 bases, with 11 bases lying between them. The CDR3 loop is CASSLRTGGYTF. CDR3 sequence (DNA): TGTGCCAGCAGTTTAAGGACGGGGGGCTACACCTTC.

The DNA of the CDR3 is TGTGCCAGCAGCCAAGGAGGCGGGAGGAGGTCTGAGCAGTTCTTC. Its translation is CASSQGGGRRSEQFF. The V gene is TRBV14, the J gene TRBJ2-1, with 8 bases identical to TRBD2. Germline CDR1 is SGHDN and CDR2 is FVKESK. The V segment lost 1 base and the J segment 9 bases; nucleotides outside the gene matches: 8. There are 15 residues in the CDR3.

The chain joins TRBV10-3 to TRBJ1-6; TRBD1 matches at 8 bases. Looked up from germline, CDR1 is ENHRY and CDR2 is SYGVKD. V dropped 6 bases and J dropped 9; count of bases not matched to a gene: 10. This CDR3 has 15 residues. DNA for the CDR3: TGTGCCATCAGCCCCGGACAGGGTTCAGTTTCACCCCTCCACTTT. This translates into CAISPGQGSVSPLHF.